These 8 T cell receptor beta chains were sequenced from one sample in a study of blood T cells in healthy people across ages. It was with a sample-barcoded 5' primer and a J-beta primer mix that a second PCR of roughly 6 to 12 cycles was run. TCRdb reprocessed the 5' RACE reads with MiXCR, giving one entry per CDR3 protein. The sample holds roughly 1,000,000 distinct CDR3 sequences, approximately 25% seen once. Separately, the same data were catalogued under a study of T cells of mothers and their children.

The sample comprised blood. The receptors here all came from a girl under 10 years old in good health.

This clonotype was picked up a small number of times. The chain couples TRBV12-3 or TRBV12-4 to TRBJ2-3; 8 bases are shared with TRBD2. This CDR3 is 15 amino acids long. The ends lost 7 bases at V and 4 bases at J; junction bases unmatched: 10. CDR3: CASTAIAGLADTQYF. The DNA for the CDR3 is TGTGCCAGCACCGCTATAGCGGGACTAGCAGATACGCAGTATTTT.

This clonotype appeared a few times. DNA of the CDR3: TGTGCCAGCACCATTAGACAGTTAGCTAACTATGGCTACACCTTC. The encoded protein is CASTIRQLANYGYTF. The rearrangement uses TRBV12-3 or TRBV12-4 and TRBJ1-2; D perhaps matches TRBD1 (5 bases). V dropped 7 bases and J dropped 0 bases, with 15 bases sitting between them. CDR3 length: 15 amino acids.

This clonotype was picked up many times. The chain is built from TRBV7-9 and TRBJ2-5, with D possibly TRBD1 on 6 matching bases. The V and J ends lost 8 bases and 4 bases respectively, with 8 bases between them. CDR1 is SEHNR, CDR2 FQNEAQ, per germline (reference sequence). This CDR3 contains 11 residues. The CDR3 sequence is CASGGGETQYF. The CDR3 nucleotides are TGTGCCAGCGGGGGCGGAGAGACCCAGTACTTC.

The chain has TRBV14 and TRBJ2-1; D uncertain. The CDR3 has 13 residues. Germline CDR1 reads SGHDN; CDR2 reads FVKESK. V dropped 7 bases and J dropped 9 bases, with 16 bases sitting between them. The CDR3 reads CASTTKLRGEQFF. The CDR3 coding sequence is TGTGCCAGCACGACCAAACTTCGAGGTGAGCAGTTCTTC. The entire variable domain, with the rest obtained from reference TRBV14 and TRBJ2-1, is as follows: EAGVTQFPSHSVIEKGQTVTLRCDPISGHDNLYWYRRVMGKEIKFLLHFVKESKQDESGMPNNRFLAERTGGTYSTLKVQPAELEDSGVYFCASTTKLRGEQFFGPGTRLTVL.

The chain has TRBV10-2 and TRBJ1-1, with TRBD1 matching 8 bases. With 4 bases clipped from V and 1 base from J, the junction kept 2 bases outside the gene matches. This CDR3 is 14 amino acids long. In germline, CDR1 is WSHSY, CDR2 SAAADI. The CDR3 sequence is CASSGDRRNTEAFF. The CDR3 DNA sequence: TGCGCCAGCAGTGGGGACAGGAGGAACACTGAAGCTTTCTTT.

This clonotype has just a few counts. The rearrangement uses TRBV2 and TRBJ1-5, with D uncertain. The CDR3 spans 13 residues. The germline V gene encodes CDR1 SNHLY and CDR2 FYNNEI. V dropped 6 bases and J dropped 0 bases, with 6 bases sitting between them. The CDR3 here is CASSENSNQPQHF. CDR3 nucleotide sequence: TGTGCCAGCAGCGAAAATAGCAATCAGCCCCAGCATTTT. Full variable domain (rest looked up from reference TRBV2 and TRBJ1-5): EPEVTQTPSHQVTQMGQEVILRCVPISNHLYFYWYRQILGQKVEFLVSFYNNEISEKSEIFDDQFSVERPDGSNFTLKIRSTKLEDSAMYFCASSENSNQPQHFGDGTRLSIL.

This clonotype has only a few counts. This sequence joins TRBV28 and TRBJ2-7; D possibly corresponds to TRBD2 (7 bases). Germline CDR1 is MDHEN and CDR2 is SYDVKM. This CDR3 has 13 amino acids. The V and J ends lost 9 bases and 2 bases respectively, with 14 bases between them. The CDR3 protein is CASTSGDTYEQYF. CDR3 bases: TGTGCCAGTACCAGCGGGGACACCTACGAGCAGTACTTC.

This clonotype was detected only a few times. The chain couples TRBV13 to TRBJ2-5; 13 nucleotides line up with TRBD2. The J call is in doubt because the DNA end fits TRBJ2-7 better. The CDR3 is made up of 15 amino acids. Germline loops: CDR1 PRHDT, CDR2 FYEKMQ (reference sequence). CDR3 DNA sequence: TGTGCCAGCAGACGGACTAGCGGGAGTCCCCACGAGCAGTACTTC. Translated: CASRRTSGSPHEQYF.